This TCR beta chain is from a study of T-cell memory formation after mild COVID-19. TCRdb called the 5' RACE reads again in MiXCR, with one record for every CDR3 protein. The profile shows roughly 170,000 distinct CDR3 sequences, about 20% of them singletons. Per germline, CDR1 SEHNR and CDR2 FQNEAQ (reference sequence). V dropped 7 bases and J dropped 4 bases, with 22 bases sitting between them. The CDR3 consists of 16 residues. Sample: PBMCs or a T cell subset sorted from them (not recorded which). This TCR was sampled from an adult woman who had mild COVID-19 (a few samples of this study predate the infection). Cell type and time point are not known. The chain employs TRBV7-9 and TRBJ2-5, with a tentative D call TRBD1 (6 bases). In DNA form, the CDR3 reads TGTGCCAGCACCACTCCAGCCCAGGGGCAACTAGAGACCCAGTACTTC. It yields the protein CASTTPAQGQLETQYF.